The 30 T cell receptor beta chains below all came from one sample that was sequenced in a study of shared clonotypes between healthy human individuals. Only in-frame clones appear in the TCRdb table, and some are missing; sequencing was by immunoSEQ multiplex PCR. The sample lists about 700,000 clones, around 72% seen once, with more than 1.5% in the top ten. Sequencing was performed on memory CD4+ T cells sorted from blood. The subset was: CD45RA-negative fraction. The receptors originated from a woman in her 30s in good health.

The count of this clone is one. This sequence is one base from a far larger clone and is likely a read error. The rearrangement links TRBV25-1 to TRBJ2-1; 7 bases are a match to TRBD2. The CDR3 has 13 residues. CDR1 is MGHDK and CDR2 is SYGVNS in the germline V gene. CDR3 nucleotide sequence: TGTGCCGGCAGTTTAACGACTAGCCATGAGCAGTTCTTC. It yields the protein CAGSLTTSHEQFF. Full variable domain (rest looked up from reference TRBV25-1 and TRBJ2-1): EADIYQTPRYLVIGTGKKITLECSQTMGHDKMYWYQQDPGMELHLIHYSYGVNSTEKGDLSSESTVSRIRTEHFPLTLESARPSHTSQYLCAGSLTTSHEQFFGPGTRLTVL.

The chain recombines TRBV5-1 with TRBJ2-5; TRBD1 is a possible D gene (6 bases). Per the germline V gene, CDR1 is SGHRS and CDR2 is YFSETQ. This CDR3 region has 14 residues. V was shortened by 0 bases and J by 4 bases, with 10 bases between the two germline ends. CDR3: CASSLVQGTETQYF. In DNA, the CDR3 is TGCGCCAGCAGCTTGGTCCAGGGGACAGAGACCCAGTACTTC.

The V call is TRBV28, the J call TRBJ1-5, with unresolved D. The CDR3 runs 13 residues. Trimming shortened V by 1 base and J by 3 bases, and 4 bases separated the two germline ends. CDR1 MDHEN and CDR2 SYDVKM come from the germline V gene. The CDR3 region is CASSLSTNQPQHF. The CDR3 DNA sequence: TGTGCCAGCAGTTTATCAACCAATCAGCCCCAGCATTTT.

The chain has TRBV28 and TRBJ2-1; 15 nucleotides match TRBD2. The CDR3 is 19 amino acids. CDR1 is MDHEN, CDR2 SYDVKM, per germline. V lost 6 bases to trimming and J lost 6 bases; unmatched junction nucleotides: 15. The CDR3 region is CASRARTSGRASTGNEQFF. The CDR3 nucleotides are TGTGCCAGCAGAGCCCGGACTAGCGGGAGGGCCTCTACGGGCAATGAGCAGTTCTTC.

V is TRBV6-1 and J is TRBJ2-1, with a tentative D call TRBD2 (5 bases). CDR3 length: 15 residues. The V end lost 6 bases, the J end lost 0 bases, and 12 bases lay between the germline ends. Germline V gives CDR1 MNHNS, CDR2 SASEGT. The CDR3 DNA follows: TGTGCCAGCAGGCTACTAGTTAGCTCCTACAATGAGCAGTTCTTC. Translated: CASRLLVSSYNEQFF.

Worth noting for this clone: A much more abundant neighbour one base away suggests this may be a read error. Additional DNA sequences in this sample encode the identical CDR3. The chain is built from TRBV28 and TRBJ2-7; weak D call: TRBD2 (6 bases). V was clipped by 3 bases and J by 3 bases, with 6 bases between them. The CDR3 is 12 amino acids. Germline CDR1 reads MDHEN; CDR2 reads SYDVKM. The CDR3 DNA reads TGTGCCAGCAGTTTGGGGGGCTACGAGCAGTACTTC. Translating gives CASSLGGYEQYF.

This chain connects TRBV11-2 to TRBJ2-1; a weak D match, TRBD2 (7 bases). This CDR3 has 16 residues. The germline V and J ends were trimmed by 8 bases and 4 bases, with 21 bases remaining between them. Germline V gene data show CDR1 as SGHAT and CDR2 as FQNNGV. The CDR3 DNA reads TGTGCCAGCCGCCTAAGCGAGGGGGGGAGGTACAATGAGCAGTTCTTC. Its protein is CASRLSEGGRYNEQFF.

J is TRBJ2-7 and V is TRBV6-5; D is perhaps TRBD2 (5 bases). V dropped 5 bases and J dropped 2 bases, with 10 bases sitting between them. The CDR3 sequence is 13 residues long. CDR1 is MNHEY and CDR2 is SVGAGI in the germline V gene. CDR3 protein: CASSPPGTYEQYF. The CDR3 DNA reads TGTGCCAGCAGTCCCCCGGGAACCTACGAGCAGTACTTC.

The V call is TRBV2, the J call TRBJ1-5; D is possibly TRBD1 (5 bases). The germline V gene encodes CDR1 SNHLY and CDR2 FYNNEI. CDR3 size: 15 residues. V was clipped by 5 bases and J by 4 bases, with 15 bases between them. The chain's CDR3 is CASSSGEHPNQPQHF. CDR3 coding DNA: TGTGCCAGCAGTTCGGGGGAGCATCCAAATCAGCCCCAGCATTTT.

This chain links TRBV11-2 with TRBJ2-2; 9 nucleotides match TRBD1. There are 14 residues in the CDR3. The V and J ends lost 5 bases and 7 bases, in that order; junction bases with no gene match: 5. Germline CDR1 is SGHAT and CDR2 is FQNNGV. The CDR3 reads CASSPQGAVGELFF. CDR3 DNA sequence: TGTGCCAGCAGCCCACAGGGGGCCGTCGGGGAGCTGTTTTTT.

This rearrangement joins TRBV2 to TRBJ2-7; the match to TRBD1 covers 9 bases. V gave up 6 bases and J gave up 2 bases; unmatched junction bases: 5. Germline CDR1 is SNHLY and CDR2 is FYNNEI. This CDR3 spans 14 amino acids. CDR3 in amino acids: CASRTGQGAYEQYF. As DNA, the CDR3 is TGTGCCAGCAGGACGGGACAGGGCGCCTACGAGCAGTACTTC.

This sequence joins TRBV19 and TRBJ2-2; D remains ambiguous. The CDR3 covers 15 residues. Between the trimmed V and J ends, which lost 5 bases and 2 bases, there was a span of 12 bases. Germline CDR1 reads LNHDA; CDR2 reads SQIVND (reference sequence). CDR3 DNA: TGTGCCAGTAGTTCCCGGCGGCTTAACACCGGGGAGCTGTTTTTT. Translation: CASSSRRLNTGELFF.

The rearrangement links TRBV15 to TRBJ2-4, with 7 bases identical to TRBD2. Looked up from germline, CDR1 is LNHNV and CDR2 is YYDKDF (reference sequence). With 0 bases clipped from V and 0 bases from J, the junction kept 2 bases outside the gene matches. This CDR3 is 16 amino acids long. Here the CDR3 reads CATSRDSGGAKNIQYF. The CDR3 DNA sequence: TGTGCCACCAGCAGAGATTCGGGGGGAGCCAAAAACATTCAGTACTTC.

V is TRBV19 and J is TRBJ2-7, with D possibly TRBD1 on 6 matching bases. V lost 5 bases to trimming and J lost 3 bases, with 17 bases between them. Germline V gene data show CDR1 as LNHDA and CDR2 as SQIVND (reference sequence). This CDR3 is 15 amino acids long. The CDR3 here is CASSPLQGPNYEQYF. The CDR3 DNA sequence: TGTGCCAGTAGTCCCCTACAGGGACCGAACTACGAGCAGTACTTC. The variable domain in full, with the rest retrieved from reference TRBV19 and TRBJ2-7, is DGGITQSPKYLFRKEGQNVTLSCEQNLNHDAMYWYRQDPGQGLRLIYYSQIVNDFQKGDIAEGYSVSREKKESFPLTVTSAQKNPTAFYLCASSPLQGPNYEQYFGPGTRLTVT.

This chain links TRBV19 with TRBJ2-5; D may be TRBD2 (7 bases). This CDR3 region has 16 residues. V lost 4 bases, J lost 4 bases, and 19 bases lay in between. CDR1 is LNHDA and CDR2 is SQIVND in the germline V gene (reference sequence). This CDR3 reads CASSTTRGTGGETQYF. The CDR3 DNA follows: TGTGCCAGTAGTACGACGAGGGGGACGGGGGGAGAGACCCAGTACTTC. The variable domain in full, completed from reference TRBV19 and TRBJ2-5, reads DGGITQSPKYLFRKEGQNVTLSCEQNLNHDAMYWYRQDPGQGLRLIYYSQIVNDFQKGDIAEGYSVSREKKESFPLTVTSAQKNPTAFYLCASSTTRGTGGETQYFGPGTRLLVL.

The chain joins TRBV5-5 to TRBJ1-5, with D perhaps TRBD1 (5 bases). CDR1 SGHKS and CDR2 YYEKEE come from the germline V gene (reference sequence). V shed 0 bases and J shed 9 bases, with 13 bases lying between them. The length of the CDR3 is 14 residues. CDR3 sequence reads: CASSLGQGELPQHF. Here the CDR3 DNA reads TGTGCCAGCAGCTTGGGGCAGGGTGAGTTGCCCCAGCATTTT.

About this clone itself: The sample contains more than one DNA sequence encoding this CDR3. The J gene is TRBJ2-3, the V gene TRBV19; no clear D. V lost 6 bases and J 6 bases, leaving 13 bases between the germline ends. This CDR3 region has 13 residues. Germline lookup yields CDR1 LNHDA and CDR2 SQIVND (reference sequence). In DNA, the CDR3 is TGTGCCAGTAGCATCCCCCGAGGCGATACGCAGTATTTT. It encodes CASSIPRGDTQYF.

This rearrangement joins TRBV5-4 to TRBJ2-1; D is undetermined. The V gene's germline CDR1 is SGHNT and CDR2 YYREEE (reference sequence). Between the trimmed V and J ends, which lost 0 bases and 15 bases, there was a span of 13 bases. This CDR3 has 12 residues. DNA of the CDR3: TGTGCCAGCAGCTTGGACTCCACCCGGTGGTTCTTC. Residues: CASSLDSTRWFF.

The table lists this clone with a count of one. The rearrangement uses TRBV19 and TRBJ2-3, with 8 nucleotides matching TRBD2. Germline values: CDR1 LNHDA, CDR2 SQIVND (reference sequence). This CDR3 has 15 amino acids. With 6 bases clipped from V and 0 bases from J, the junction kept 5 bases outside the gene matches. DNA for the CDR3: TGTGCCAGTAGAAAACTAGCGGAAAGCACAGATACGCAGTATTTT. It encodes CASRKLAESTDTQYF.

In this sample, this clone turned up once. Written as DNA, the CDR3 is TGCAGCGCGGGGCGGGAGGGGGGCGAGCAGTACTTC. It yields the protein CSAGREGGEQYF. The chain carries TRBV29-1 and TRBJ2-7; 9 nucleotides align to TRBD2. The ends lost 7 bases at V and 6 bases at J; junction bases unmatched: 7. This CDR3 is built from 12 residues. The germline gives CDR1 SQVTM, CDR2 ANQGSEA.

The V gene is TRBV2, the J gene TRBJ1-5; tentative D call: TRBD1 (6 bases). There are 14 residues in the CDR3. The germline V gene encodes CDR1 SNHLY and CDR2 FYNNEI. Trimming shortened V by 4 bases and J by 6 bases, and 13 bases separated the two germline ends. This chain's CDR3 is CASSVSGAGQPQHF. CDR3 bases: TGTGCCAGCAGTGTATCAGGGGCAGGTCAGCCCCAGCATTTT. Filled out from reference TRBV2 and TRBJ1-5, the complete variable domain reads EPEVTQTPSHQVTQMGQEVILRCVPISNHLYFYWYRQILGQKVEFLVSFYNNEISEKSEIFDDQFSVERPDGSNFTLKIRSTKLEDSAMYFCASSVSGAGQPQHFGDGTRLSIL.

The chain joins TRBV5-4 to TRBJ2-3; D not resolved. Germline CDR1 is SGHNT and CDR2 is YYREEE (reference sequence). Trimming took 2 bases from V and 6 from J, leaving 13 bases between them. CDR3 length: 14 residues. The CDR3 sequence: CASSLSATVDTQYF. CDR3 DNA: TGTGCCAGCAGCTTATCTGCAACAGTTGATACGCAGTATTTT. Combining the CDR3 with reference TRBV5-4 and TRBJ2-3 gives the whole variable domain ETGVTQSPTHLIKTRGQQVTLRCSSQSGHNTVSWYQQALGQGPQFIFQYYREEENGRGNFPPRFSGLQFPNYSSELNVNALELDDSALYLCASSLSATVDTQYFGPGTRLTVL.

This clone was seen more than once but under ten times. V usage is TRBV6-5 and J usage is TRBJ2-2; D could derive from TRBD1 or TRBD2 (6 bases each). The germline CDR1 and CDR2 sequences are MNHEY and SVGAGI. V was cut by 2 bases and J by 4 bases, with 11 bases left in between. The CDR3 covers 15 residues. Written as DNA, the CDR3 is TGTGCCAGCAGTTACGGGGGGCTTAGCACCGGGGAGCTGTTTTTT. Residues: CASSYGGLSTGELFF.

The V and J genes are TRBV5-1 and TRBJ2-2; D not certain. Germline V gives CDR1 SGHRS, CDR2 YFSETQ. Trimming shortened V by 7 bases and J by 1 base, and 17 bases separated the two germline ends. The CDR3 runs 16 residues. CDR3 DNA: TGCGCCAGCTCCTCAGTGGCCCAGCTGAACACCGGGGAGCTGTTTTTT. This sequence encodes CASSSVAQLNTGELFF.

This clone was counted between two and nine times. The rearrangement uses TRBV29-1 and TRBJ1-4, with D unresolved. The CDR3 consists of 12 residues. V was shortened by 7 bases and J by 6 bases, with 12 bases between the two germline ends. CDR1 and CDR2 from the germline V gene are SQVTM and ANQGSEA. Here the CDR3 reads CSGSYQDEKLFF. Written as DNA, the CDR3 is TGCAGCGGAAGTTACCAGGATGAAAAACTGTTTTTT. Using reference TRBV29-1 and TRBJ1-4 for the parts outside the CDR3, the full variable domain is SAVISQKPSRDICQRGTSLTIQCQVDSQVTMMFWYRQQPGQSLTLIATANQGSEATYESGFVIDKFPISRPNLTFSTLTVSNMSPEDSSIYLCSGSYQDEKLFFGSGTQLSVL.

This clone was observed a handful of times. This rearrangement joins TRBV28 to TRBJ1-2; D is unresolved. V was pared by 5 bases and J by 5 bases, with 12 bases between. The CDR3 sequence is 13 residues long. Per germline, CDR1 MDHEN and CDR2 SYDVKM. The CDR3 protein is CASSPTGEYGYTF. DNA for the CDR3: TGTGCCAGCAGTCCCACCGGGGAGTATGGCTACACCTTC.

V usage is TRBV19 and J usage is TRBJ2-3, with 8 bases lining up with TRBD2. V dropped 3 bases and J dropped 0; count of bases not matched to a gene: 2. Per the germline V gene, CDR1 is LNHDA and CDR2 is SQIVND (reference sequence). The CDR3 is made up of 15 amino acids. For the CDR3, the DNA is TGTGCCAGTAGTATGTCTAGCGGGAGCACAGATACGCAGTATTTT. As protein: CASSMSSGSTDTQYF.

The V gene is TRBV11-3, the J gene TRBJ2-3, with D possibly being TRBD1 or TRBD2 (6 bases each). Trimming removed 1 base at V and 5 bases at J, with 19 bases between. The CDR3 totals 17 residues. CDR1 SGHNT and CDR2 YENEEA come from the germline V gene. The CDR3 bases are TGTGCCAGCAGCTTAGGGGCAGGGGTGGACTACGGAGATACGCAGTATTTT. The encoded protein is CASSLGAGVDYGDTQYF.

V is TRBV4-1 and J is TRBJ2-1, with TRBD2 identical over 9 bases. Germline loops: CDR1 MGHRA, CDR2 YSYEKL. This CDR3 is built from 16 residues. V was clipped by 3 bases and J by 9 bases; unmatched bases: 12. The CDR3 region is CASSQGPSGIGFEQFF. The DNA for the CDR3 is TGCGCCAGCAGCCAGGGACCTAGCGGGATCGGCTTTGAGCAGTTCTTC.

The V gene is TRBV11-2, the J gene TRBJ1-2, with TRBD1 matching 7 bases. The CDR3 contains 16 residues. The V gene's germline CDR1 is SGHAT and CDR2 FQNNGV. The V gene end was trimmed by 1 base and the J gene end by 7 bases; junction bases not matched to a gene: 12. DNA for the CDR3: TGTGCCAGCAGCTTAGGTCCCCCAGGGGGTTATGGTGGCTACACCTTC. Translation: CASSLGPPGGYGGYTF.